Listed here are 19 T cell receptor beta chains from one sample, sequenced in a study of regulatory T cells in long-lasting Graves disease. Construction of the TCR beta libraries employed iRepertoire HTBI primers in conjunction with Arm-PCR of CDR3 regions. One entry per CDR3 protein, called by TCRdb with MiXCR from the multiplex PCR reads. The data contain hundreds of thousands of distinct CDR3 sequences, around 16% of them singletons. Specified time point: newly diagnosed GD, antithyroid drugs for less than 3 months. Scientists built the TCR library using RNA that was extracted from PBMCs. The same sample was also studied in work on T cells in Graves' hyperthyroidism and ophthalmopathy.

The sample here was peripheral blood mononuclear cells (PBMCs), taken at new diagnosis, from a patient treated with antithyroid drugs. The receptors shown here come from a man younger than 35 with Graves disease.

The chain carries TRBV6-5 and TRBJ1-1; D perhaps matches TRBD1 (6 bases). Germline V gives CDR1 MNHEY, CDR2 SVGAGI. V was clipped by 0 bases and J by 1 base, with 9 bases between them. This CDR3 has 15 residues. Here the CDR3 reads CASSYSYRENTEAFF. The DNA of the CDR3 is TGTGCCAGCAGTTACTCTTACAGGGAGAACACTGAAGCTTTCTTT.

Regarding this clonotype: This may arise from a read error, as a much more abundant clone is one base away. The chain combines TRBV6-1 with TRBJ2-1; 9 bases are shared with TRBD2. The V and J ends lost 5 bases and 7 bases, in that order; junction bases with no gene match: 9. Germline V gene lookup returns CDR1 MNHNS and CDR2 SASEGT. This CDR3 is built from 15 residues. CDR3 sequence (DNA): TGTGCCAGCAGTATTATAGCGGGAGCGAAGAATGAGCAGTTCTTC. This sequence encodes CASSIIAGAKNEQFF.

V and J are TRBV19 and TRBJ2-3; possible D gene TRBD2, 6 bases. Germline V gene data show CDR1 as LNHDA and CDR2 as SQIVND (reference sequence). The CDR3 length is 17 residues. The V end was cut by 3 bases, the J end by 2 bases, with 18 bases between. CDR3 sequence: CASSIQGHGSVTDTQYF. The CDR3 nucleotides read TGTGCCAGTAGTATCCAAGGTCACGGGAGTGTCACAGATACGCAGTATTTT.

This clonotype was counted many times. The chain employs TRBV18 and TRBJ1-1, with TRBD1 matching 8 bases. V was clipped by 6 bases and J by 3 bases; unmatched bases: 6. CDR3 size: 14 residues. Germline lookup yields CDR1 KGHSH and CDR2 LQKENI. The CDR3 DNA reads TGTGCCAGCTCGTACCAGGGGGCTTACACTGAAGCTTTCTTT. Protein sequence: CASSYQGAYTEAFF.

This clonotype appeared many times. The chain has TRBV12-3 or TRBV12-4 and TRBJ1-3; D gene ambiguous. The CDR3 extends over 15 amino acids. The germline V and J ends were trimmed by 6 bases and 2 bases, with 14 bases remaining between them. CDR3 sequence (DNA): TGTGCCAGCAGAATCGAGAGGAATACTGGAAACACCATATATTTT. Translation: CASRIERNTGNTIYF.

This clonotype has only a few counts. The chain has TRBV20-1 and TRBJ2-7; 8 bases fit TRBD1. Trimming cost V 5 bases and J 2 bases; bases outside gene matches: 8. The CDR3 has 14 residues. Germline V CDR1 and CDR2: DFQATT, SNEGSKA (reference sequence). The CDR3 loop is CSAGTDRGTYEQYF. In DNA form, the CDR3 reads TGCAGTGCTGGCACTGACAGGGGAACCTACGAGCAGTACTTC.

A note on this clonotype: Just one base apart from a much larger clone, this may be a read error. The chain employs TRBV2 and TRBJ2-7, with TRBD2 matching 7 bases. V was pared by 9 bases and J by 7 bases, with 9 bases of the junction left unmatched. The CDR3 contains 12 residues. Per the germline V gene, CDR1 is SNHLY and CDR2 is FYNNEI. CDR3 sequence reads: CASILASNEQYF. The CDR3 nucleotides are TGTGCCAGTATACTAGCGAGCAATGAGCAGTACTTC.

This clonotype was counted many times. CDR3 protein: CASRRQGWGYGYTF. The CDR3 coding sequence is TGTGCCAGCAGGAGACAGGGATGGGGCTATGGCTACACCTTC. The chain carries TRBV28 and TRBJ1-2; 7 positions agree with TRBD1. The CDR3 is 14 amino acids. Germline-derived CDR1 and CDR2 are MDHEN and SYDVKM. With V trimmed by 6 bases and J by 4 bases, 8 bases remained unmatched.

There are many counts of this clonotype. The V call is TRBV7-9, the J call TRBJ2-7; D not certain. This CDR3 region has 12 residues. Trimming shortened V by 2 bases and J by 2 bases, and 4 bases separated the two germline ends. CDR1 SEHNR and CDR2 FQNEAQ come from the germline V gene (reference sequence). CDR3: CASSLSPYEQYF. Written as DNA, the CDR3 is TGTGCCAGCAGCTTAAGTCCCTACGAGCAGTACTTC.

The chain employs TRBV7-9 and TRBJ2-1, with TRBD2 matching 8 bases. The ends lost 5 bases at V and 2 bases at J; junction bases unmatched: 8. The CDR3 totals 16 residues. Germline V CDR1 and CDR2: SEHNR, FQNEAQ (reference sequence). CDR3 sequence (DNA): TGTGCCAGCAGCCCCGGGACTAGGAGAACCTACAATGAGCAGTTCTTC. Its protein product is CASSPGTRRTYNEQFF.

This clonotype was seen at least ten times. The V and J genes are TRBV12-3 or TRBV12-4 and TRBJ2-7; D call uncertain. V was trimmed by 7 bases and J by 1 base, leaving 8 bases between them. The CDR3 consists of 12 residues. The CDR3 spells CASTTDSYEQYF. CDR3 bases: TGTGCCAGCACAACAGATTCCTACGAGCAGTACTTC.

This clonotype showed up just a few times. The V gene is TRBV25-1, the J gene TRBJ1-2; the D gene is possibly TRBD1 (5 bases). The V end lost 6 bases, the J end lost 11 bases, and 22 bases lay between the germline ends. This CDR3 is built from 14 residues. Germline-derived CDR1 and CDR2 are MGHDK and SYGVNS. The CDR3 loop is CASSELTYGTGYTF. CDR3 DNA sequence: TGTGCCAGCAGCGAACTGACCTACGGGACTGGGTACACCTTC.

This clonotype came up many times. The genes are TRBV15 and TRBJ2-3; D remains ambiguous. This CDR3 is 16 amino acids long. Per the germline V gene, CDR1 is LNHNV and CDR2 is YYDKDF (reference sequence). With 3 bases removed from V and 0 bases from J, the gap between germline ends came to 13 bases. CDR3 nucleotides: TGTGCCACCAGCAGCGGTACGGAGCTTAGCACAGATACGCAGTATTTT. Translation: CATSSGTELSTDTQYF. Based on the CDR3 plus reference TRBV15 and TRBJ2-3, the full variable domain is DAMVIQNPRYQVTQFGKPVTLSCSQTLNHNVMYWYQQKSSQAPKLLFHYYDKDFNNEADTPDNFQSRRPNTSFCFLDIRSPGLGDTAMYLCATSSGTELSTDTQYFGPGTRLTVL.

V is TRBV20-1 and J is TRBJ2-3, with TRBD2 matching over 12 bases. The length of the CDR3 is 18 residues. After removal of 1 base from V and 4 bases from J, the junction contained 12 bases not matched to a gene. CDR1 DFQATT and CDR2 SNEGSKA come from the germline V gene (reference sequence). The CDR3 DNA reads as TGCAGTGCTAGAGGACTAGCGGGAGCCATTGGGGCTTCAGATACGCAGTATTTT. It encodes CSARGLAGAIGASDTQYF.

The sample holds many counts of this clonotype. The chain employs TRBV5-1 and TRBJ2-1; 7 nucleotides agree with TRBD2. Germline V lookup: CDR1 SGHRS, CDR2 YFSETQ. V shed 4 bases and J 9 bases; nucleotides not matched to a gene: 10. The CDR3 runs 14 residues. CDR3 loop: CASSDAGVWSEQFF. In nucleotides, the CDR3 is TGCGCCAGCAGCGACGCGGGAGTCTGGAGTGAGCAGTTCTTC.

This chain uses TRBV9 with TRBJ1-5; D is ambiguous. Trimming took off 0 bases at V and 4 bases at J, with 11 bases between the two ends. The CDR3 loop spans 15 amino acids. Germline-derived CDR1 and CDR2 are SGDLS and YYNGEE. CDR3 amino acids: CASSVDGVKNQPQHF. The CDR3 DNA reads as TGTGCCAGCAGCGTAGATGGGGTCAAAAATCAGCCCCAGCATTTT.

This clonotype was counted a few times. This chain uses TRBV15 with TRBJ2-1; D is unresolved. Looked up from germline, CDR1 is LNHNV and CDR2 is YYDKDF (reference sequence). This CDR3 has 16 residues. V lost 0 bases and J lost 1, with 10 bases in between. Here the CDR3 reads CATSRDRLGSYNEQFF. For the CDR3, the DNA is TGTGCCACCAGCAGAGATCGCCTTGGATCCTACAATGAGCAGTTCTTC.

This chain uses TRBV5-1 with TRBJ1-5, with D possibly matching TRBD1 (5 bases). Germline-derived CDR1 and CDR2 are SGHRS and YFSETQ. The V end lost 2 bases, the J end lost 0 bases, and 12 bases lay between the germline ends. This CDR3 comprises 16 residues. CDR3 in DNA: TGCGCCAGCAGCTTATCGTCGGGGGATAGCAATCAGCCCCAGCATTTT. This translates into CASSLSSGDSNQPQHF.

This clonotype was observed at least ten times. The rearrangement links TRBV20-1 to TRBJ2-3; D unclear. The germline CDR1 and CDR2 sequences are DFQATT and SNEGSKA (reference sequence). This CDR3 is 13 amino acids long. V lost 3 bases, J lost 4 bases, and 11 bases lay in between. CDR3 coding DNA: TGCAGTGCTAGCGGATGGGGTGCAGATACGCAGTATTTT. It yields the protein CSASGWGADTQYF.